This T cell receptor beta chain was obtained from a study of blood T cell repertoires in COVID-19. About the research overall: The analysed material was cDNA or gDNA that came from T cells, B-cell-depleted T cells, or PBMCs.

The CDR3 totals 13 residues. The J segment lost 7 bases and the V segment lost 1 base, leaving 6 bases of the junction unmatched. Per germline, CDR1 GTSNPN and CDR2 SVGIG (reference sequence). TCRdb's copy holds only in-frame clones and misses some; the assay was immunoSEQ multiplex PCR. Found here are 250,000 or so clones, about 90% of them singletons; the top ten hold around 0.87%. Those enrolled, adults aged roughly 18 to 95 years, came from 25 or so US areas. Clinical histories supplied by participants themselves formed the basis of cohort assignment. Exposed participants encountered a COVID-19 case during the 2 weeks preceding study entry.

Sequences were obtained from PBMCs or T cells enriched from blood (not recorded which). V gene TRBV30 combines with J gene TRBJ2-7; TRBD1 matches at 8 bases. The origin of this receptor is a man aged 50 or older who had been exposed to COVID-19. CDR3 sequence reads: CAWSGGQGLEQYF. Written as DNA, the CDR3 is TGTGCCTGGAGTGGAGGACAGGGCTTGGAGCAGTACTTC.